This T cell receptor beta chain was documented in a study of shared clonotypes between healthy human individuals. The data were produced by immunoSEQ multiplex PCR, yet TCRdb's version contains in-frame clones alone and is incomplete. This sample has 2 million to 2.5 million clones, with 85% to 95% found just once. V lost 5 bases, J lost 4 bases, and 10 bases stayed unmatched. CDR3 size: 16 residues. Germline V gene data show CDR1 as SEHNR and CDR2 as FQNEAQ (reference sequence). Study observations and caveats: Naive subsets usually exceeded memory subsets in estimated richness.

A remark on this clone: What it binds is unknown.

This receptor was obtained from a man aged 18 to 29 in good health. Some clones in this sample may be carry-over from other donors' samples. This chain connects TRBV7-9 to TRBJ2-7, with 11 bases fitting TRBD2. The sequenced sample consisted of naive CD4+ T cells from PBMCs. Subset here: CD45RA+ positively selected. The CDR3 loop is CASSGRGGTSGYEQYF. In DNA form, the CDR3 reads TGTGCCAGCAGCGGAAGAGGGGGGACTAGCGGATACGAGCAGTACTTC.